These T cell receptor beta chains were read from a single sample in a study of shared clonotypes between healthy human individuals. Sequencing used immunoSEQ multiplex PCR; TCRdb keeps in-frame clones, though not all of them. The top ten hold around a third of the sample, which has about 690,000 clones, 90% seen once. Material: memory CD8+ T cells from PBMCs. The receptors derive from a young man in good health. Some clones in this sample may be carry-over from other donors' samples. The CDR3 runs from the conserved cysteine through the conserved F or W. The D gene is left open where the match is weak. Size values are once, few and many counts, or a class for expanded clones, and some rows have none.

TRBJ2-3 | . | TRBV27 | TRBD1 | CASSSPGGQGGDTQYF | TGTGCCAGCAGTAGCCCCGGGGGACAGGGTGGCGATACGCAGTATTTT
TRBJ2-7 | . | TRBV4-2 | . | CASSQGAHEQYF | TGTGCCAGCAGCCAAGGGGCGCACGAGCAGTACTTC
TRBJ1-2 | . | TRBV5-8 | . | CASSLGGLYYGYTF | TGTGCCAGCAGCTTGGGAGGACTTTACTATGGCTACACCTTC
TRBJ1-1 | . | TRBV18 | . | CASSPPTLQGENTEAFF | TGTGCCAGCTCACCACCTACTCTACAGGGAGAGAACACTGAAGCTTTCTTT
TRBJ2-3 | once | TRBV5-6 | . | CASSLSSKDTQYF | TGTGCCAGCAGCTTGTCTAGCAAAGATACGCAGTATTTT
TRBJ1-1 | . | TRBV7-8 | . | CASSNPTGNTEAFF | TGTGCCAGCAGCAACCCGACAGGGAACACTGAAGCTTTCTTT
TRBJ2-3 | once | TRBV6-5 | . | CASTDRSTQYF | TGTGCCAGCACCGACAGGTCTACGCAGTATTTT
TRBJ2-7 | . | TRBV11-2 | . | CASSIYGENYEQYF | TGTGCCAGCAGCATATACGGGGAGAACTACGAGCAGTACTTC
TRBJ2-3 | . | TRBV12-5 | TRBD1 | CASGTGTGIADTQYF | TGTGCTAGTGGCACCGGGACAGGGATTGCAGATACGCAGTATTTT
TRBJ2-3 | once | TRBV28 | TRBD2 | CASGTSGSWGTDTQYF | TGTGCCAGCGGGACTAGCGGGAGTTGGGGCACAGATACGCAGTATTTT
TRBJ2-1 | . | TRBV5-1 | . | CASTRTDSYNEQFF | TGCGCCAGCACCCGGACAGACTCCTACAATGAGCAGTTCTTC
TRBJ1-4 | . | TRBV6-5 | TRBD1 | CASSGTGEENEKLFF | TGTGCCAGCAGTGGGACAGGGGAGGAAAATGAAAAACTGTTTTTT
TRBJ1-2 | . | TRBV6-4 | . | CASSLAPGYGYTF | TGTGCCAGCAGCCTGGCACCGGGCTATGGCTACACCTTC
TRBJ1-4 | few | TRBV6-4 | . | CASSGVSFYEKLFF | TGTGCCAGCAGTGGGGTGTCCTTTTATGAAAAACTGTTTTTT
TRBJ1-2 | . | TRBV29-1 | . | CSVDPATNYGYTF | TGCAGCGTTGATCCGGCCACTAACTATGGCTACACCTTC
TRBJ2-7 | . | TRBV6-1 | . | CASSEGRQLGYEQYF | TGTGCCAGCAGTGAAGGGCGACAACTAGGCTACGAGCAGTACTTC
TRBJ2-7 | . | TRBV15 | TRBD1 | CATSRPTGGHYEQYF | TGTGCCACCAGCAGGCCGACAGGGGGTCACTACGAGCAGTACTTC
TRBJ1-2 | . | TRBV9 | . | CASSVATVGGRYGYTF | TGTGCCAGCAGCGTAGCTACGGTGGGCGGGAGGTATGGCTACACCTTC
TRBJ2-5 | . | TRBV29-1 | TRBD1 | CSVDGGQVQETQYF | TGCAGCGTTGACGGGGGACAGGTCCAAGAGACCCAGTACTTC
TRBJ2-7 | . | TRBV10-3 | TRBD1 | CAISWDRQYEQYF | TGTGCCATCAGCTGGGACAGGCAGTACGAGCAGTACTTC
TRBJ2-3 | . | TRBV21-1 | . | CASRRFRLLPPHMYTQYF | TGTGCCAGCAGGAGATTCCGACTACTTCCCCCGCACATGTATACGCAGTATTTT
TRBJ2-1 | . | TRBV19 | . | CASSRGGLGNEQFF | TGTGCCAGTAGTAGGGGAGGACTTGGCAATGAGCAGTTCTTC
TRBJ1-2 | . | TRBV29-1 | . | CSAFVDYGYTF | TGCAGCGCATTTGTTGACTATGGCTACACCTTC
TRBJ1-1 | . | TRBV28 | . | CASKMGINTEAFF | TGTGCCAGCAAAATGGGAATTAACACTGAAGCTTTCTTT
TRBJ1-2 | . | TRBV6-5 | . | CASSYDSRFYGYTF | TGTGCCAGCAGTTACGACAGCCGATTCTATGGCTACACCTTC
TRBJ2-3 | . | TRBV19 | TRBD1 | CASTPGQGADTQYF | TGTGCCAGTACACCGGGACAGGGAGCAGATACGCAGTATTTT
TRBJ2-7 | . | TRBV9 | . | CASSVAWGREQYF | TGTGCCAGCAGCGTAGCTTGGGGACGCGAGCAGTACTTC
TRBJ2-7 | . | TRBV28 | TRBD2 | CASSHKMGTSSFHEQYF | TGTGCCAGCAGTCACAAAATGGGGACTAGCAGTTTCCACGAGCAGTACTTC
TRBJ2-7 | . | TRBV7-9 | TRBD1 | CASSSQGARYEQYF | TGTGCCAGCAGCTCCCAGGGGGCTCGCTACGAGCAGTACTTC
TRBJ2-2 | . | TRBV5-1 | . | CASSLYASRVNTGELFF | TGCGCCAGCAGCTTGTACGCCTCGAGGGTAAACACCGGGGAGCTGTTTTTT
TRBJ1-2 | . | TRBV27 | . | CASGGLKVNYGYTF | TGTGCCAGCGGCGGTCTGAAAGTTAACTATGGCTACACCTTC
TRBJ1-2 | . | TRBV2 | . | CASSAGPVGYGYTF | TGTGCCAGCAGTGCGGGGCCCGTTGGCTATGGCTACACCTTC
TRBJ1-4 | . | TRBV27 | . | CASSLTIGAGVEKLFF | TGTGCCAGTTCCCTAACAATAGGTGCAGGGGTTGAAAAACTGTTTTTT
TRBJ2-2 | . | TRBV27 | . | CASSIPTAGTNTGELFF | TGTGCCAGCAGTATCCCTACGGCGGGAACGAACACCGGGGAGCTGTTTTTT
TRBJ2-7 | . | TRBV27 | . | CASSFLGHYEQYF | TGTGCCAGCAGTTTTCTCGGCCACTACGAGCAGTACTTC
TRBJ1-1 | . | TRBV30 | . | CAWSRSFLNTEAFF | TGTGCCTGGAGCCGATCCTTTCTGAACACTGAAGCTTTCTTT
TRBJ2-3 | . | TRBV9 | . | CASSVGPGLAVGDTQYF | TGTGCCAGCAGCGTAGGGCCCGGACTGGCCGTGGGAGATACGCAGTATTTT
TRBJ2-1 | . | TRBV6-1 | . | CASSVTTGEATYNEQFF | TGTGCCAGCAGTGTAACAACAGGTGAAGCAACCTACAATGAGCAGTTCTTC
TRBJ2-1 | once | TRBV29-1 | . | CSVEVYNEQFF | TGCAGCGTTGAAGTTTACAATGAGCAGTTCTTC
TRBJ1-2 | . | TRBV28 | . | CASSLILGQAYGYTF | TGTGCCAGCAGTTTAATCCTGGGGCAGGCATATGGCTACACCTTC
TRBJ2-7 | . | TRBV27 | TRBD1 | CASTARTGALYEQYF | TGTGCCAGCACCGCTAGGACAGGGGCGCTCTACGAGCAGTACTTC
TRBJ2-1 | once | TRBV7-9 | . | CASSLSDNEQFF | TGTGCCAGCAGCTTAAGCGACAATGAGCAGTTCTTC
TRBJ1-5 | . | TRBV14 | . | CASSPMGESQPQHF | TGTGCCAGCAGCCCGATGGGGGAATCTCAGCCCCAGCATTTT
TRBJ1-5 | . | TRBV6-1 | . | CASSHSSNQPQHF | TGTGCCAGCAGCCACTCGAGCAATCAGCCCCAGCATTTT
TRBJ2-1 | . | TRBV4-1 | TRBD1 | CASSRRQGEDNEQFF | TGCGCCAGCAGCCGGCGACAGGGGGAGGACAATGAGCAGTTCTTC
TRBJ2-5 | . | TRBV28 | TRBD1 | CASSPDRAKTQYF | TGTGCCAGCAGTCCCGACAGGGCGAAGACCCAGTACTTC
TRBJ1-2 | . | TRBV6-5 | . | CASSYSRQGGYGYTF | TGTGCCAGCAGTTACTCCCGGCAGGGAGGCTATGGCTACACCTTC
TRBJ2-6 | . | TRBV7-9 | TRBD1 | CASSGRDRGSSGANVLTF | TGTGCCAGCAGCGGGCGGGACAGGGGATCATCTGGGGCCAACGTCCTGACTTTC
TRBJ2-1 | once | TRBV6-5 | TRBD1 | CASSYSGGLEQFF | TGTGCCAGCAGTTACTCAGGGGGCCTGGAGCAGTTCTTC
TRBJ1-2 | . | TRBV30 | TRBD1 | CAWSVQGGAGGYTF | TGTGCCTGGAGTGTACAAGGGGGCGCTGGTGGCTACACCTTC